This entry concerns a single T cell receptor (beta chain). The antigen remains unidentified. From germline, CDR1 is SGHTA and CDR2 FQGNSA. The V and J ends lost 5 bases and 3 bases, in that order; junction bases with no gene match: 9. CDR3 length equals 16 residues. This entry comes from a study of vaccination effects on CD4 cells after COVID-19. Within the ViraFEST assay, antigen-specific CD4+ T cells underwent expansion with viral peptide pools prior to sequencing. Once cultured for roughly 10 days, the cells underwent separation to obtain CD4+ T cells. Vaccine recipients, nucleocapsid antibody negative, had no prior SARS-CoV-2 infection. Each culture well received about 1.8 million PBMC. These cells were then cultured in IMDM with approximately 9.8 IU/ml IL-2 and roughly 10 ug/ml peptides. Measured with immunoSEQ multiplex PCR; TCRdb has only the in-frame clones, and not every one. The table lists under 45,000 clones, approximately 80% of them singletons.

General study findings and limits: Clones from infection and from vaccination both contracted markedly late after vaccination. Nearly all vaccine-induced clones in healthy recipients recognized only SARS-CoV-2. Relatively few convalescent patients took part in the study, which had no early post-infection timepoints.

The V call is TRBV7-2, the J call TRBJ2-1; 8 bases fit TRBD2. The receptor was isolated from a human donor who received a COVID-19 vaccine. The sample was CD4+ T cells from PBMCs cultured with HCoV-NL63 spike peptides, taken before COVID-19 vaccination. Here the CDR3 DNA reads TGTGCCAGCAGCAAACACGGGGGGGCAAGCTACAATGAGCAGTTCTTC. Its translation is CASSKHGGASYNEQFF.